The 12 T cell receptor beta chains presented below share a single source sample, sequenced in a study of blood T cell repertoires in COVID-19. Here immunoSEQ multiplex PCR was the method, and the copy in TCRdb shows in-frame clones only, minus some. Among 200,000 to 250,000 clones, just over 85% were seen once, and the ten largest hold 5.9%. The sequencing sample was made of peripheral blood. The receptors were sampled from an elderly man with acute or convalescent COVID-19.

The CDR3 spells CATYLPGAEAFF. The CDR3 DNA reads TGTGCCACCTACCTGCCCGGAGCTGAAGCTTTCTTT. This rearrangement joins TRBV2 to TRBJ1-1; no definite D call. Per germline, CDR1 SNHLY and CDR2 FYNNEI. This CDR3 is 12 amino acids long. Deletions cut 10 bases from V and 6 bases from J, with 15 bases between.

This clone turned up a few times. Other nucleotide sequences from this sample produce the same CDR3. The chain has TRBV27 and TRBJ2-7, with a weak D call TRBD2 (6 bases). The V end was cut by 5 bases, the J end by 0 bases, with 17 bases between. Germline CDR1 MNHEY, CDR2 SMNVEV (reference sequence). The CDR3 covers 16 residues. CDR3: CASSPVGTHFSYEQYF. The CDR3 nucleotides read TGTGCCAGCAGTCCTGTAGGGACTCACTTCTCCTACGAGCAGTACTTC.

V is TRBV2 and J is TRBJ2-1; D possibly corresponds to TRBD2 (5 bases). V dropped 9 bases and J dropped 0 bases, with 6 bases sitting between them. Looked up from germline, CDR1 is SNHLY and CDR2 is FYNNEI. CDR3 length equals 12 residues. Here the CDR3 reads CARRDSYNEQFF. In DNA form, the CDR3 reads TGTGCCAGACGGGACTCCTACAATGAGCAGTTCTTC. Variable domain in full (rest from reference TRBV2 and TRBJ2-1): EPEVTQTPSHQVTQMGQEVILRCVPISNHLYFYWYRQILGQKVEFLVSFYNNEISEKSEIFDDQFSVERPDGSNFTLKIRSTKLEDSAMYFCARRDSYNEQFFGPGTRLTVL.

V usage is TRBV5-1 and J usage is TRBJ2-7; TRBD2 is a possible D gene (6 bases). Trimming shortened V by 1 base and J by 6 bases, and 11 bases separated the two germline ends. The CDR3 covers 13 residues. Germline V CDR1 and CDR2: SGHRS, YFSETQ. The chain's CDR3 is CASSLYLGGEQYF. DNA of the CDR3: TGCGCCAGCAGCTTGTACCTGGGGGGCGAGCAGTACTTC.

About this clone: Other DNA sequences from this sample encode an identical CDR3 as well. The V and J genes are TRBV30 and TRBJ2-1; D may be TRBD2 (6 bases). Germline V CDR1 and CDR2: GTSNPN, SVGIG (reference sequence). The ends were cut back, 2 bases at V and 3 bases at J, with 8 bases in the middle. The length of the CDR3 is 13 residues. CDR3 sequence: CAWSRGGYNEQFF. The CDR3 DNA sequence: TGTGCCTGGAGTCGGGGAGGCTACAATGAGCAGTTCTTC. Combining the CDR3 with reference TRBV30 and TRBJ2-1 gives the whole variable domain SQTIHQWPATLVQPVGSPLSLECTVEGTSNPNLYWYRQAAGRGLQLLFYSVGIGQISSEVPQNLSASRPQDRQFILSSKKLLLSDSGFYLCAWSRGGYNEQFFGPGTRLTVL.

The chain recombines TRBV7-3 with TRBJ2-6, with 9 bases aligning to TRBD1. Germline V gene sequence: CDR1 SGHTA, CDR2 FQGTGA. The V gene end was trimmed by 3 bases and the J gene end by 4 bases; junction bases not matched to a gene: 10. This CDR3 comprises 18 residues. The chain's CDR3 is CASSLNTGGAGGANVLTF. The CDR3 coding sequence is TGTGCCAGCAGCTTGAACACAGGGGGCGCGGGAGGGGCCAACGTCCTGACTTTC.

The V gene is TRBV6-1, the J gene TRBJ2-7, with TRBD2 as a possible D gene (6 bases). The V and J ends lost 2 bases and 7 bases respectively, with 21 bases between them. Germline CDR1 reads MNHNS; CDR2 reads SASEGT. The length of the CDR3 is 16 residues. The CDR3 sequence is CASSERGGTSLGEQYF. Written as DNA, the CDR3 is TGTGCCAGCAGTGAAAGGGGCGGGACGTCTCTAGGGGAGCAGTACTTC.

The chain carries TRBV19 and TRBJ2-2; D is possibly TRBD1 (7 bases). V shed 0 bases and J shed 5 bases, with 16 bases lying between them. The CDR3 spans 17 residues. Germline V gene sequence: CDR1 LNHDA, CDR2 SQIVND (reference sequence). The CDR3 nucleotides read TGTGCCAGTAGTATAGATCACGGAGGGGGCGCGACCGGGGAGCTGTTTTTT. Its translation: CASSIDHGGGATGELFF.

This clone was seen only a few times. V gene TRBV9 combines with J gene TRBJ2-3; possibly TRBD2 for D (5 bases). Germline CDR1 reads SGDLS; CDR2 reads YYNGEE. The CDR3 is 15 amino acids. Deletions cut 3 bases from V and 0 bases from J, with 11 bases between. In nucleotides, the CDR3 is TGTGCCAGCAGCGGGGAGACATCTAGCACAGATACGCAGTATTTT. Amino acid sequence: CASSGETSSTDTQYF.

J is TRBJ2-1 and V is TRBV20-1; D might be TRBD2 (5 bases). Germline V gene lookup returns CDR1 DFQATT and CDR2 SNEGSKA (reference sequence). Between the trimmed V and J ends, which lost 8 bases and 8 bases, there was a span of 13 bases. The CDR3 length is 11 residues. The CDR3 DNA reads TGCAGTATTGGGAGAGGCGATGAGCAGTTCTTC. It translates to CSIGRGDEQFF.

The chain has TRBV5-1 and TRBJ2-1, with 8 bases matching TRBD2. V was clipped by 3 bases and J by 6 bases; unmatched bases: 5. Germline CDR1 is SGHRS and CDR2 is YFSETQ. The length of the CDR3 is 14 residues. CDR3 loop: CASSSTSGPNEQFF. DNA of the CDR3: TGCGCCAGCAGCTCAACTAGCGGTCCCAATGAGCAGTTCTTC.

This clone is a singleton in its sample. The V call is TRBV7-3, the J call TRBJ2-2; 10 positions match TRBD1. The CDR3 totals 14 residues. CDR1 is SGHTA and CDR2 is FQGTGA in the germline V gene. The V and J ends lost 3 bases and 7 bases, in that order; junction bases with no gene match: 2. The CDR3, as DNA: TGTGCCAGCAGCTTGGGACAGGGGAACGGGGAGCTGTTTTTT. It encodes CASSLGQGNGELFF.